The 25 T cell receptor beta chains below all came from one sample that was sequenced in a study of cytomegalovirus exposure and HLA in healthy donors. Primers included in the PCR were 60 Vbeta and 13 Jbeta primers. Measured with immunoSEQ multiplex PCR; TCRdb has only the in-frame clones, and not every one. The sample has fewer than 100,000 clones, about 80% seen once; the top ten hold approximately 2%. Sample: PBMCs. These receptors were taken from a man aged 35 to 55 in good health and CMV-seronegative.

As to this clone: A read error may produce the germline difference seen at one junction end. CDR3 DNA sequence: TGTTCCAGCAGCATGGGACAGCCCAATGAGCAGTTCTTC. It yields the protein CSSSMGQPNEQFF. This chain joins TRBV7-9 and TRBJ2-1, with 7 nucleotides matching TRBD1. Looked up from germline, CDR1 is SEHNR and CDR2 is FQNEAQ (reference sequence). The CDR3 sequence is 13 residues long.

The chain links TRBV2 to TRBJ1-5; 7 positions match TRBD1. Germline values: CDR1 SNHLY, CDR2 FYNNEI. The CDR3 loop spans 15 amino acids. Unmatched junction bases numbered 5, after V lost 6 bases and J lost 0 bases. DNA for the CDR3: TGTGCCAGCAGGCGCCAGGGGGATAGCAATCAGCCCCAGCATTTT. Its protein is CASRRQGDSNQPQHF.

This chain links TRBV9 with TRBJ1-1, with D possibly being TRBD1 (5 bases). The CDR3 length is 16 residues. Germline CDR1 and CDR2: SGDLS and YYNGEE. Trimming shortened V by 4 bases and J by 8 bases, and 24 bases separated the two germline ends. DNA for the CDR3: TGTGCCAGCAGCAAGACAGTGGGGGGTGGGCGGACGGAAGCTTTCTTT. Protein: CASSKTVGGGRTEAFF. Combining the CDR3 with reference TRBV9 and TRBJ1-1 gives the whole variable domain DSGVTQTPKHLITATGQRVTLRCSPRSGDLSVYWYQQSLDQGLQFLIQYYNGEERAKGNILERFSAQQFPDLHSELNLSSLELGDSALYFCASSKTVGGGRTEAFFGQGTRLTVV.

The chain is built from TRBV7-2 and TRBJ1-1; tentatively, D is TRBD1 (6 bases). Germline V gives CDR1 SGHTA, CDR2 FQGNSA. This CDR3 has 15 amino acids. Deletions cut 2 bases from V and 5 bases from J, with 15 bases between. The CDR3 region is CASSLLPGVRTEAFF. CDR3 coding DNA: TGTGCCAGCAGCTTACTCCCAGGGGTCAGGACTGAAGCTTTCTTT.

The chain is built from TRBV27 and TRBJ2-7; D not certain. Germline lookup yields CDR1 MNHEY and CDR2 SMNVEV (reference sequence). V was clipped by 4 bases and J by 5 bases, with 15 bases between them. The CDR3 is 14 amino acids. Written as DNA, the CDR3 is TGTGCCAGCAGTTACGGCCCCTTTGAGGACGAGCAGTACTTC. It yields the protein CASSYGPFEDEQYF.

The chain combines TRBV4-1 with TRBJ1-1, with D possibly matching TRBD1 (5 bases). V was trimmed by 3 bases and J by 1 base, leaving 9 bases between them. This CDR3 is 14 amino acids long. Germline CDR1 reads MGHRA; CDR2 reads YSYEKL. CDR3 loop: CASSHHRKNTEAFF. CDR3 in DNA: TGCGCCAGCAGCCACCACAGGAAGAACACTGAAGCTTTCTTT.

Worth noting for this clone: One junction end disagrees with the germline gene, perhaps due to a read error. V gene TRBV7-9 combines with J gene TRBJ1-3; D not resolved. The germline V gene encodes CDR1 SEHNR and CDR2 FQNEAQ (reference sequence). The CDR3 consists of 16 residues. CDR3 sequence (DNA): TGTTCCAGCAGCCTAGGGCCCCCGGGTCCCGGAAACACCATATATTTT. Its protein is CSSSLGPPGPGNTIYF.

Regarding this clone: Mismatch with germline at one junction end may stem from a read error. The chain joins TRBV7-9 to TRBJ1-1; TRBD1 matches 7 bases. The CDR3 is 15 amino acids. CDR1 SEHNR and CDR2 FQNEAQ come from the germline V gene (reference sequence). CDR3 in DNA: TGTTCCAGCAGCGTGGACAGGCTCATGAACACTGAAGCTTTCTTT. This translates into CSSSVDRLMNTEAFF.

This clone was detected only a few times. This chain connects TRBV5-1 to TRBJ2-7; D might be TRBD2 (5 bases). V was pared by 0 bases and J by 5 bases, with 15 bases between. The V gene's germline CDR1 is SGHRS and CDR2 YFSETQ. This CDR3 contains 15 residues. The CDR3 here is CASSLDPGRRDEQYF. The CDR3 nucleotides read TGCGCCAGCAGCTTGGATCCGGGAAGAAGGGACGAGCAGTACTTC.

The chain employs TRBV27 and TRBJ1-1; TRBD1 is a possible D gene (5 bases). The CDR3 sequence is 13 residues long. Trimming removed 6 bases at V and 1 base at J, with 9 bases between. The V gene's germline CDR1 is MNHEY and CDR2 SMNVEV (reference sequence). Here the CDR3 DNA reads TGTGCCAGCAGCCCAACAGGGAACACTGAAGCTTTCTTT. Translated, it gives CASSPTGNTEAFF.

This chain uses TRBV5-6 with TRBJ2-7; the match to TRBD1 covers 7 bases. CDR1 is SGHDT, CDR2 YYEEEE, per germline. V shed 2 bases and J 8 bases; nucleotides not matched to a gene: 13. This CDR3 has 15 amino acids. The CDR3 protein is CASSFLSTDRQKQYF. Here the CDR3 DNA reads TGTGCCAGCAGCTTTTTATCTACGGACAGGCAGAAGCAGTACTTC.

The CDR3 DNA follows: TGTGCCAGCAGCTTCCAGGGAGGGAAAGAGCAGTACTTC. It is translated as CASSFQGGKEQYF. V usage is TRBV7-7 and J usage is TRBJ2-7; 7 bases fit TRBD2. The CDR3 sequence is 13 residues long. J lost 7 bases, V lost 3 bases, and 6 bases had no gene match. Looked up from germline, CDR1 is SSHAT and CDR2 is FNYEAQ (reference sequence).

This sequence joins TRBV6-5 and TRBJ2-7; 10 bases are shared with TRBD1. This CDR3 comprises 14 residues. Germline assignment: CDR1 MNHEY and CDR2 SVGAGI. Germline trimming cut 0 bases from V and 6 bases from J; bases unmatched to any gene: 2. CDR3 nucleotide sequence: TGTGCCAGCAGTTACTCGGGGACAGGGGCCGAGCAGTACTTC. Its protein is CASSYSGTGAEQYF.

This clone has just a few counts. This chain joins TRBV6-5 and TRBJ2-5; 12 bases line up with TRBD2. The CDR3 covers 15 residues. Per the germline V gene, CDR1 is MNHEY and CDR2 is SVGAGI. The V gene end was trimmed by 7 bases and the J gene end by 2 bases; junction bases not matched to a gene: 5. CDR3 residues: CASKRLAGVQETQYF. CDR3 coding DNA: TGTGCCAGCAAAAGACTAGCGGGGGTACAAGAGACCCAGTACTTC.

This clone was observed once. The rearrangement links TRBV19 to TRBJ1-4, with a possible D match to TRBD1 (5 bases). The germline V gene encodes CDR1 LNHDA and CDR2 SQIVND (reference sequence). V gave up 7 bases and J gave up 3 bases, with 24 bases separating them. This CDR3 has 18 residues. The CDR3 DNA reads as TGTGCCAGTAAACGGGCCAGGGCGACCCCGCGCGCTAATGAAAAACTGTTTTTT. It is translated as CASKRARATPRANEKLFF.

Written as DNA, the CDR3 is TGTGCCAGCAGTTCGGGGAAAGTAGCGGGGGGAGGGGAGCAGTTCTTC. This sequence encodes CASSSGKVAGGGEQFF. The J gene is TRBJ2-1, the V gene TRBV27; 10 positions match TRBD2. This CDR3 is 16 amino acids long. CDR1 is MNHEY and CDR2 is SMNVEV in the germline V gene (reference sequence). J gave up 10 bases and V 4 bases, and 13 bases lay outside the gene matches.

The chain joins TRBV18 to TRBJ2-7; possibly TRBD1 for D (6 bases). The V end lost 0 bases, the J end lost 4 bases, and 10 bases lay between the germline ends. Looked up from germline, CDR1 is KGHSH and CDR2 is LQKENI. This CDR3 spans 14 amino acids. In nucleotides, the CDR3 is TGTGCCAGCTCACCACCGGCCAGGGGTTACGAGCAGTACTTC. The encoded protein is CASSPPARGYEQYF.

For the CDR3, the DNA is TGTGCCAGCGCAACAGGGAGCTCTGGAAACACCATATATTTT. Its translation is CASATGSSGNTIYF. The chain employs TRBV9 and TRBJ1-3; possible D gene TRBD1, 6 bases. With 7 bases removed from V and 0 bases from J, the gap between germline ends came to 11 bases. CDR1 SGDLS and CDR2 YYNGEE come from the germline V gene. The CDR3 runs 14 residues.

J is TRBJ2-5 and V is TRBV25-1, with 10 bases fitting TRBD1. Trimming removed 5 bases from V and 1 base from J; junction bases left unmatched: 4. There are 15 residues in the CDR3. Per the germline V gene, CDR1 is MGHDK and CDR2 is SYGVNS. The DNA for the CDR3 is TGTGCCAGCAGTAGGGGACAGGGGTCCCAAGAGACCCAGTACTTC. This translates into CASSRGQGSQETQYF.

V gene TRBV19 combines with J gene TRBJ2-6; no clear D. The V end was cut by 3 bases, the J end by 0 bases, with 6 bases between. Germline V gene data show CDR1 as LNHDA and CDR2 as SQIVND (reference sequence). The CDR3 sequence is 15 residues long. The CDR3, as DNA: TGTGCCAGTAGTATGATCGGCTCTGGGGCCAACGTCCTGACTTTC. It encodes CASSMIGSGANVLTF.

The V and J genes are TRBV9 and TRBJ2-2, with 7 bases aligning to TRBD2. V shed 0 bases and J 0 bases; nucleotides not matched to a gene: 5. The CDR3 spans 17 residues. Germline CDR1 reads SGDLS; CDR2 reads YYNGEE. The CDR3 DNA reads as TGTGCCAGCAGCGTAGCTAGCCTAGCGGCGAACACCGGGGAGCTGTTTTTT. This codes for CASSVASLAANTGELFF.

This chain connects TRBV2 to TRBJ2-7; weak D call: TRBD2 (6 bases). The CDR3 loop spans 15 amino acids. The V gene's germline CDR1 is SNHLY and CDR2 FYNNEI. The V end lost 7 bases, the J end lost 2 bases, and 18 bases lay between the germline ends. This CDR3 reads CASKSGRERAYEQYF. CDR3 DNA: TGTGCCAGCAAAAGTGGCCGGGAGCGGGCCTACGAGCAGTACTTC. Together with reference TRBV2 and TRBJ2-7, the CDR3 gives the full variable domain: EPEVTQTPSHQVTQMGQEVILRCVPISNHLYFYWYRQILGQKVEFLVSFYNNEISEKSEIFDDQFSVERPDGSNFTLKIRSTKLEDSAMYFCASKSGRERAYEQYFGPGTRLTVT.

This chain's CDR3 is CAISEGTAVTDTQYF. CDR3 DNA: TGTGCCATCAGTGAGGGGACTGCGGTCACAGATACGCAGTATTTT. The chain links TRBV10-3 to TRBJ2-3; the D gene is possibly TRBD2 (6 bases). The germline gives CDR1 ENHRY, CDR2 SYGVKD. There are 15 residues in the CDR3. V gave up 2 bases and J gave up 2 bases, with 11 bases separating them.

V and J are TRBV21-1 and TRBJ1-1; the table's D call, TRBD1, was not checked against the DNA. TRBV21-1 represents a pseudogene. This CDR3 contains 16 residues. The CDR3 DNA sequence: TGTGCCAGCAGCTGCCTCTACAGGGGGCTTCGCACTGAAGCTTTCTTT. Its translation is CASSCLYRGLRTEAFF.

The gene calls are TRBV19 and TRBJ2-1, with TRBD1 matching over 9 bases. This CDR3 has 16 amino acids. J gave up 8 bases and V 2 bases, and 10 bases lay outside the gene matches. Germline values: CDR1 LNHDA, CDR2 SQIVND (reference sequence). The CDR3 loop reads CASSIINRDREYEQFF. Written as DNA, the CDR3 is TGTGCCAGTAGTATAATAAACCGGGACAGGGAATATGAGCAGTTCTTC.